These 26 T cell receptor beta chains came from one sample sequenced in a study of ipilimumab plus nivolumab after autologous stem cell transplantation. Profiling relied on immunoSEQ multiplex PCR, and the TCRdb table lists in-frame clones only, not all of them. The sample carries approximately 84,000 clones, 83% recorded once. The material sequenced was PBMCs, taken in a trial of ipilimumab plus nivolumab as post-transplant consolidation. These receptor sequences come from a male donor with diffuse large B-cell lymphoma.

This clone came up once. The chain combines TRBV6-5 with TRBJ2-2; D is perhaps TRBD2 (5 bases). The germline V gene encodes CDR1 MNHEY and CDR2 SVGAGI. The CDR3 loop spans 16 amino acids. V shed 1 base and J shed 7 bases, with 16 bases lying between them. This CDR3 reads CASSYFGLVNSGELFF. In DNA form, the CDR3 reads TGTGCCAGCAGTTACTTTGGACTCGTTAATAGCGGGGAGCTGTTTTTT.

A remark on this clone: Mismatch with germline at one junction end may stem from a read error. The gene calls are TRBV7-7 and TRBJ2-5, with D tentatively TRBD2 (5 bases). This CDR3 contains 13 residues. CDR1 is SSHAT, CDR2 FNYEAQ, per germline (reference sequence). The CDR3 DNA sequence: TGTGCTAGCAGCACGGGGAACCAAGAGACCCAGTACTTC. Translation: CASSTGNQETQYF.

The V call is TRBV2, the J call TRBJ1-2, with TRBD1 identical over 7 bases. The trim removed 8 bases at V and 3 bases at J, leaving 15 bases unmatched. The germline V gene has CDR1 SNHLY and CDR2 FYNNEI. The CDR3 is made up of 16 amino acids. The CDR3 bases are TGTGCCAGCGCGGGCGATGGTAGGGGGCAAGACTATGGCTACACCTTC. Protein product: CASAGDGRGQDYGYTF. Together with reference TRBV2 and TRBJ1-2, the CDR3 gives the full variable domain: EPEVTQTPSHQVTQMGQEVILRCVPISNHLYFYWYRQILGQKVEFLVSFYNNEISEKSEIFDDQFSVERPDGSNFTLKIRSTKLEDSAMYFCASAGDGRGQDYGYTFGSGTRLTVV.

The gene calls are TRBV7-9 and TRBJ1-5; 8 bases match TRBD1. V dropped 5 bases and J dropped 2; count of bases not matched to a gene: 2. The CDR3 loop spans 14 amino acids. The germline V gene encodes CDR1 SEHNR and CDR2 FQNEAQ (reference sequence). CDR3 loop: CASSPTGGNQPQHF. CDR3 bases: TGTGCCAGCAGCCCGACAGGGGGCAATCAGCCCCAGCATTTT.

CDR3 loop: CASSEPGLAAGELFF. CDR3 sequence (DNA): TGTGCCAGCAGCGAACCGGGACTAGCGGCCGGGGAGCTGTTTTTT. The rearrangement uses TRBV9 and TRBJ2-2; 11 bases fit TRBD2. Trimming removed 3 bases from V and 6 bases from J; junction bases left unmatched: 4. This CDR3 is 15 amino acids long. Germline V gene lookup returns CDR1 SGDLS and CDR2 YYNGEE.

The CDR3 sequence: CASSARGSYYSGNTIYF. DNA for the CDR3: TGTGCCAGCAGCGCCAGGGGAAGTTACTACTCTGGAAACACCATATATTTT. The chain joins TRBV9 to TRBJ1-3; a weak D match, TRBD1 (6 bases). The CDR3 loop spans 17 amino acids. Deletions cut 3 bases from V and 0 bases from J, with 16 bases between. CDR1 and CDR2 from the germline V gene are SGDLS and YYNGEE.

V usage is TRBV7-2 and J usage is TRBJ2-7; 7 bases fit TRBD2. V dropped 1 base and J dropped 1; count of bases not matched to a gene: 4. The CDR3 spans 15 residues. Germline CDR1 is SGHTA and CDR2 is FQGNSA. DNA for the CDR3: TGTGCCAGCAGCTTAGGGGGACTACTATCCTACGAGCAGTACTTC. Protein: CASSLGGLLSYEQYF.

This clone has more than one count but fewer than ten. V usage is TRBV2 and J usage is TRBJ1-6; D is unresolved. Trimming removed 6 bases at V and 5 bases at J, with 5 bases between. The CDR3 runs to 12 residues. Germline V CDR1 and CDR2: SNHLY, FYNNEI. The DNA for the CDR3 is TGTGCCAGCAGCGGGCATAATTCACCCCTCCACTTT. Protein: CASSGHNSPLHF.

This chain connects TRBV2 to TRBJ1-2; 9 nucleotides line up with TRBD1. Germline CDR1 reads SNHLY; CDR2 reads FYNNEI. The CDR3 runs 12 residues. The V and J ends lost 10 bases and 1 base, in that order; junction bases with no gene match: 1. Here the CDR3 reads CATGQGNYGYTF. The CDR3 region has the DNA TGTGCCACGGGACAGGGTAACTATGGCTACACCTTC.

The chain carries TRBV18 and TRBJ1-5; 7 bases agree with TRBD1. Germline assignment: CDR1 KGHSH and CDR2 LQKENI. The CDR3 covers 15 residues. Germline trimming cut 6 bases from V and 5 bases from J; bases unmatched to any gene: 10. The CDR3 coding sequence is TGTGCCAGCTCTAGGGACAGAACCTCAGATCAGCCCCAGCATTTT. Encoded protein: CASSRDRTSDQPQHF.

The V gene is TRBV7-9, the J gene TRBJ2-2; 11 bases agree with TRBD2. Germline lookup yields CDR1 SEHNR and CDR2 FQNEAQ (reference sequence). Trimming cost V 4 bases and J 7 bases; bases outside gene matches: 5. CDR3 length: 15 amino acids. CDR3 nucleotide sequence: TGTGCCAGCAGCTCGACTAGCGGGGCTATCGGGGAGCTGTTTTTT. As protein: CASSSTSGAIGELFF.

The genes are TRBV6-5 and TRBJ1-2; 8 bases are a match to TRBD1. This CDR3 region has 13 residues. CDR1 and CDR2 from the germline V gene are MNHEY and SVGAGI. The V and J ends lost 6 bases and 3 bases, in that order; junction bases with no gene match: 3. The CDR3 here is CASRQGQDYGYTF. The CDR3 region has the DNA TGTGCCAGCAGGCAGGGACAGGACTATGGCTACACCTTC.

V is TRBV19 and J is TRBJ2-7, with 12 bases that match TRBD1. Germline V gene sequence: CDR1 LNHDA, CDR2 SQIVND (reference sequence). Unmatched junction bases numbered 10, after V lost 2 bases and J lost 2 bases. The CDR3 runs to 18 residues. CDR3 in amino acids: CASSIWDRGRDNPYEQYF. In nucleotides, the CDR3 is TGTGCCAGTAGTATATGGGACAGGGGGCGAGATAATCCCTACGAGCAGTACTTC.

CDR3 DNA: TGTGCCAGCAGCCCCCCGACTGGACATAAGTACTTC. Translating it yields CASSPPTGHKYF. The rearrangement uses TRBV9 and TRBJ2-5; perhaps TRBD1 as D (5 bases). The CDR3 has 12 residues. V dropped 4 bases and J dropped 12 bases, with 16 bases sitting between them. The germline V gene encodes CDR1 SGDLS and CDR2 YYNGEE. Full variable domain (missing parts from reference TRBV9 and TRBJ2-5): DSGVTQTPKHLITATGQRVTLRCSPRSGDLSVYWYQQSLDQGLQFLIQYYNGEERAKGNILERFSAQQFPDLHSELNLSSLELGDSALYFCASSPPTGHKYFGPGTRLLVL.

The V gene is TRBV2, the J gene TRBJ2-7; D unresolved. CDR1 and CDR2 (germline): SNHLY, FYNNEI. This CDR3 has 15 amino acids. V shed 3 bases and J shed 3 bases, with 15 bases lying between them. The CDR3 nucleotides read TGTGCCAGCAGTGAGGTGGGAAGTGGCCACTACGAGCAGTACTTC. Translation gives CASSEVGSGHYEQYF.

The chain links TRBV6-6 to TRBJ2-1; D assignment may be TRBD1 or TRBD2 (5 bases each). CDR1 and CDR2 (germline): MNHNY, SVGAGI (reference sequence). Trimming removed 2 bases at V and 4 bases at J, with 15 bases between. This CDR3 has 16 amino acids. CDR3 protein: CASSYEGGTGYNEQFF. CDR3 in DNA: TGTGCCAGCAGTTACGAGGGTGGGACGGGATACAATGAGCAGTTCTTC.

The V and J genes are TRBV7-9 and TRBJ2-3; possible D gene TRBD1, 6 bases. The CDR3 has 15 residues. The V end lost 5 bases, the J end lost 0 bases, and 12 bases lay between the germline ends. Per germline, CDR1 SEHNR and CDR2 FQNEAQ (reference sequence). In nucleotides, the CDR3 is TGTGCCAGCAGCCAGAGGACAGTTAGCACAGATACGCAGTATTTT. Translating it yields CASSQRTVSTDTQYF.

The rearrangement joins TRBV11-3 to TRBJ2-5, with 7 bases identical to TRBD1. J was trimmed by 7 bases and V by 1 base; bases with no gene match: 3. The CDR3 sequence is 13 residues long. The germline CDR1 and CDR2 sequences are SGHNT and YENEEA. The CDR3 reads CASSLARQGTQYF. The CDR3 DNA reads as TGTGCCAGCAGCTTAGCCAGACAGGGGACCCAGTACTTC. Filled out from reference TRBV11-3 and TRBJ2-5, the complete variable domain reads EAGVVQSPRYKIIEKKQPVAFWCNPISGHNTLYWYLQNLGQGPELLIRYENEEAVDDSQLPKDRFSAERLKGVDSTLKIQPAELGDSAVYLCASSLARQGTQYFGPGTRLLVL.

Here the CDR3 reads CASSFGFNRGLGTEAFF. The CDR3 nucleotides read TGTGCCAGCAGTTTTGGGTTTAACAGGGGACTGGGCACTGAAGCTTTCTTT. The rearrangement links TRBV27 to TRBJ1-1; 7 bases align to TRBD1. The CDR3 has 17 amino acids. Looked up from germline, CDR1 is MNHEY and CDR2 is SMNVEV (reference sequence). With 3 bases clipped from V and 4 bases from J, the junction kept 14 bases outside the gene matches.

The chain couples TRBV27 to TRBJ2-1; TRBD2 might be the D (6 bases). Trimming took off 10 bases at V and 2 bases at J, with 27 bases between the two ends. Germline V gene data show CDR1 as MNHEY and CDR2 as SMNVEV (reference sequence). The CDR3 consists of 18 residues. CDR3 in amino acids: CATAPPQGRGIPYNEQFF. The CDR3 coding sequence is TGTGCCACGGCACCCCCGCAGGGCCGCGGGATTCCCTACAATGAGCAGTTCTTC.

The chain recombines TRBV10-1 with TRBJ2-3, with 11 bases aligning to TRBD2. The CDR3 length is 13 residues. Germline V gene data show CDR1 as WNHNN and CDR2 as SYGVQD (reference sequence). J gave up 6 bases and V 4 bases, and 0 bases lay outside the gene matches. The CDR3 DNA is TGCGCCAGCAGTGGGACTAGCGGGGATACGCAGTATTTT. Its protein product is CASSGTSGDTQYF.

V is TRBV4-3 and J is TRBJ2-5; 13 positions match TRBD2. Germline V gene lookup returns CDR1 LGHNA and CDR2 YSLEER. The V and J ends lost 3 bases and 6 bases, in that order; junction bases with no gene match: 7. The CDR3 length is 16 residues. The CDR3 nucleotides are TGCGCCAGCAGCCAGACACTAGCGGGGGGGACGAAGACCCAGTACTTC. This codes for CASSQTLAGGTKTQYF.

The J gene is TRBJ2-3, the V gene TRBV6-1, with unresolved D. The germline CDR1 and CDR2 sequences are MNHNS and SASEGT. V lost 6 bases and J 4 bases, leaving 14 bases between the germline ends. The CDR3 has 14 amino acids. The CDR3 here is CASSRYSWADTQYF. The CDR3 nucleotides read TGTGCCAGCAGCCGCTACTCCTGGGCAGATACGCAGTATTTT.

J is TRBJ2-7 and V is TRBV5-1; 11 bases are shared with TRBD1. CDR1 and CDR2 (germline): SGHRS, YFSETQ. This CDR3 has 15 amino acids. V lost 4 bases and J lost 5; bases outside the gene matches: 8. The CDR3 nucleotides are TGCGCCAGCAGCCTCATGCCGGGACAGGGGGACGAGCAGTACTTC. Translation gives CASSLMPGQGDEQYF.

Only one count was recorded for this clone. The chain joins TRBV5-5 to TRBJ2-5; D unclear. V was clipped by 3 bases and J by 11 bases, with 17 bases between them. CDR1 is SGHKS, CDR2 YYEKEE, per germline (reference sequence). This CDR3 spans 13 amino acids. This chain's CDR3 is CASSSEPLVTQYF. CDR3 nucleotide sequence: TGTGCCAGCAGCTCCGAGCCTCTAGTAACTCAGTACTTC. Together with reference TRBV5-5 and TRBJ2-5, the CDR3 gives the full variable domain: DAGVTQSPTHLIKTRGQQVTLRCSPISGHKSVSWYQQVLGQGPQFIFQYYEKEERGRGNFPDRFSARQFPNYSSELNVNALLLGDSALYLCASSSEPLVTQYFGPGTRLLVL.

In its sample, this clone was seen once. The chain is built from TRBV9 and TRBJ2-1; 7 bases agree with TRBD2. The CDR3 is made up of 15 amino acids. The trim removed 0 bases at V and 7 bases at J, leaving 7 bases unmatched. Germline V gene lookup returns CDR1 SGDLS and CDR2 YYNGEE. CDR3 sequence (DNA): TGTGCCAGCAGCGTAGCTTCCTGGGGGGGGAATGAGCAGTTCTTC. It translates to CASSVASWGGNEQFF.